This T cell receptor (beta chain) was found in a study of OX40 agonist ivuxolimab in advanced cancers. Whole-study results and caveats: With doses of 0.1-3.0 mg/kg, partial responders showed among the lowest clonal expansion.

In regard to this clone: Antigen unknown.

TCRdb's table, derived via immunoSEQ multiplex PCR, lists solely in-frame clones and lacks some. The data hold around 110,000 clones, with 93% observed a single time. The clonotype comes from an adult with an advanced solid tumor such as melanoma, head and neck, liver or kidney cancer. The input for sequencing was CD4+ or CD8+ T cells sorted from blood, taken in a trial of the OX40 agonist ivuxolimab.

The CDR3 reads CASTPPVNYGYTF. The CDR3 nucleotides read TGTGCCAGCACCCCCCCGGTCAACTATGGCTACACCTTC. The chain uses TRBV28 and TRBJ1-2, with unresolved D. The germline V and J ends were trimmed by 7 bases and 2 bases, with 11 bases remaining between them. Germline V gene sequence: CDR1 MDHEN, CDR2 SYDVKM. The CDR3 contains 13 residues.